The 30 T cell receptor beta chains below all came from one sample that was sequenced in a study of tumor-infiltrating lymphocytes in primary liver carcinoma (dated by TCRdb to between 2016 and 2019). The sequencer listed for this sample is Illumina HiSeq 2500. A constant-region primer and ProtoScript II reverse transcriptase were used to reverse-transcribe TCRbeta-specific cDNA from about 500 ng total RNA. Three nested multiplex PCR rounds, following a slightly modified ARM-PCR procedure, were used to build the TCRbeta libraries. Each of the first two PCR rounds ran for approximately 9 cycles using multiplex TRBV1-TRBV30 forward primers together with a Cbeta reverse primer. TCRdb reworked the public reads: Q25 trimming with fastp, MiXCR clone assembly, productive beta chains retained. Merged by CDR3 protein, the rows form single entries marked with the most common genes and DNA. The sample table holds around 100,000 distinct CDR3 sequences, of which about two thirds were seen once. The top ten clonotypes cover 10% to 15% of the sample.

Total RNA and DNA were co-extracted from 20-30 mg of bulk tissue with the AllPrep DNA/RNA mini kit, without cell sorting. What was sequenced was liver tumor tissue from sampling region 2. The label giving this sample's cell subset or site can be read as: tumor region T2, inferior pole. The receptors were gathered from an older woman with primary liver carcinoma and hepatitis B virus infection.

As to this clonotype: Just one base apart from a much larger clone, this may be a read error. The J gene is TRBJ2-1, the V gene TRBV7-9; 9 positions agree with TRBD1. This CDR3 region has 15 residues. CDR1 SEHNR and CDR2 FQNEAQ come from the germline V gene (reference sequence). V was clipped by 6 bases and J by 6 bases; unmatched bases: 9. CDR3 bases: TGTGCCAGCAGTTCACGACAGGGGGACATCAATGAGCAGTTCTTC. Its protein product is CASSSRQGDINEQFF. The variable domain in full, with the rest retrieved from reference TRBV7-9 and TRBJ2-1, is DTGVSQNPRHKITKRGQNVTFRCDPISEHNRLYWYRQTLGQGPEFLTYFQNEAQLEKSRLLSDRFSAERPKGSFSTLEIQRTEQGDSAMYLCASSSRQGDINEQFFGPGTRLTVL.

This clonotype occurred many times. V gene TRBV5-5 combines with J gene TRBJ2-2; the match to TRBD1 covers 9 bases. J was trimmed by 7 bases and V by 3 bases; bases with no gene match: 7. CDR3 length equals 15 residues. Germline V gene lookup returns CDR1 SGHKS and CDR2 YYEKEE (reference sequence). The CDR3 nucleotides read TGTGCCAGCAGCTGGACAGGGACAGGGAGCGGGGAGCTGTTTTTT. It yields the protein CASSWTGTGSGELFF.

Notes on this clonotype: Germline is not matched at one junction end, which may reflect a read error. V and J are TRBV11-2 and TRBJ2-5; a weak D match, TRBD1 (6 bases). Germline V gene lookup returns CDR1 SGHAT and CDR2 FQNNGV. The CDR3 covers 13 residues. The CDR3 DNA follows: TGTACCAGCAGCCCGGACAGTCAAGAGACCCAGTGCTTC. Encoded protein: CTSSPDSQETQCF.

Details on this clonotype: One end of the junction varies from germline; a read error may be responsible. The rearrangement links TRBV6-5 to TRBJ2-3, with TRBD2 matching over 8 bases. From germline, CDR1 is MNHEY and CDR2 SVGAGI. The CDR3 loop spans 16 amino acids. The CDR3 nucleotides are TGTGCCAACAGTTACCGGGGACTAGTGGCCAGGGATACGCAGTATTTT. Translation: CANSYRGLVARDTQYF.

A word on this clonotype: Sequence at one end of the junction differs from germline and may be a read error. This chain uses TRBV11-3 with TRBJ1-5, with 7 bases identical to TRBD1. Germline-derived CDR1 and CDR2 are SGHNT and YENEEA. The CDR3 consists of 13 residues. In DNA form, the CDR3 reads TGTACTAGCAGCTTAGGGGGCAATCAACCCCAGCATTTT. Its protein product is CTSSLGGNQPQHF.

The chain links TRBV6-2 or TRBV6-3 to TRBJ2-1, with 7 bases aligning to TRBD2. After removal of 10 bases from V and 3 bases from J, the junction contained 15 bases not matched to a gene. The V gene's germline CDR1 is MNHEY and CDR2 SVGEGT. The CDR3 runs 16 residues. The CDR3 DNA reads as TGTGCCACCTTTCGTGGGAGGGGAGATTTCTACAATGAGCAGTTCTTC. As protein: CATFRGRGDFYNEQFF.

This clonotype was seen many times. The CDR3, as DNA: TGTGCCAGCAGACTAGCGTCCCAAGAGACCCAGTACTTC. Residues: CASRLASQETQYF. The chain uses TRBV12-3 or TRBV12-4 and TRBJ2-5; 7 bases align to TRBD2. The V segment lost 6 bases and the J segment 1 base; nucleotides outside the gene matches: 2. This CDR3 has 13 residues.

V usage is TRBV2 and J usage is TRBJ2-5, with D perhaps given as TRBD1 or TRBD2 (5 bases each). Germline assignment: CDR1 SNHLY and CDR2 FYNNEI. There are 13 residues in the CDR3. V was cut by 5 bases and J by 4 bases, with 11 bases left in between. This CDR3 reads CASSTRGGETQYF. Here the CDR3 DNA reads TGTGCCAGCAGTACTCGTGGGGGAGAGACCCAGTACTTC.

V usage is TRBV5-1 and J usage is TRBJ1-2, with a tentative D call TRBD1 (6 bases). This CDR3 has 14 residues. With 4 bases removed from V and 2 bases from J, the gap between germline ends came to 12 bases. The germline V gene has CDR1 SGHRS and CDR2 YFSETQ. CDR3 in DNA: TGCGCCAGCAGCCCGGACAGCCAGAACTATGGCTACACCTTC. It is translated as CASSPDSQNYGYTF.

This clonotype was picked up many times. The rearrangement uses TRBV28 and TRBJ2-2; a weak D match, TRBD1 (6 bases). Trimming removed 6 bases from V and 3 bases from J, with 8 bases in between. The CDR3 is 13 amino acids. Germline CDR1 reads MDHEN; CDR2 reads SYDVKM. The CDR3 DNA sequence: TGTGCCAGCAGGGACAGTTACACCGGGGAGCTGTTTTTT. The encoded protein is CASRDSYTGELFF.

Remarks on this clonotype: At one end, the junction sequence differs from germline, possibly due to a read error. This chain links TRBV4-1 with TRBJ2-5; 9 bases fit TRBD1. Germline V gives CDR1 MGHRA, CDR2 YSYEKL. The CDR3 sequence is 14 residues long. The CDR3 coding sequence is TGCGCCAGCAGCCCAAAGGACAGGGGAGAGGCCCAGAACTTC. This gives the protein CASSPKDRGEAQNF.

In regard to this clonotype: No conserved phenylalanine or tryptophan ends this CDR3, so it is likely a read error. Here the CDR3 DNA reads TGTGCCAGCAGAGGCGGGGGGGTTGATACGCAGTATTCT. This translates into CASRGGGVDTQYS. The rearrangement links TRBV6-5 to TRBJ2-3; 9 nucleotides agree with TRBD2. The V gene end was trimmed by 6 bases and the J gene end by 6 bases; junction bases not matched to a gene: 4. The CDR3 extends over 13 amino acids. CDR1 is MNHEY, CDR2 SVGAGI, per germline.

The J gene is TRBJ2-1, the V gene TRBV11-2; 7 nucleotides match TRBD2. Trimming removed 7 bases from V and 10 bases from J; junction bases left unmatched: 10. The CDR3 has 13 residues. The germline V gene encodes CDR1 SGHAT and CDR2 FQNNGV. The CDR3 is CASTWTRGAEQFF. The CDR3 DNA follows: TGTGCCAGCACCTGGACTAGAGGAGCAGAGCAGTTCTTC.

As to this clonotype: No conserved phenylalanine or tryptophan is present at the end of the CDR3, so a read error is the likely explanation. The chain joins TRBV11-2 to TRBJ1-2, with 9 bases identical to TRBD1. Germline V lookup: CDR1 SGHAT, CDR2 FQNNGV. This CDR3 comprises 13 residues. Losses at the gene ends were 5 bases for V and 4 bases for J; bases not matched to a gene: 2. The CDR3 spells CASSPTGGYGYTS. The CDR3 DNA reads TGTGCCAGCAGCCCGACAGGGGGCTATGGCTACACCTCC.

Of note for this clonotype: At one end the junction does not follow the germline gene, possibly because of a read error. The chain joins TRBV4-1 to TRBJ2-5; possibly TRBD1 for D (5 bases). Germline loops: CDR1 MGHRA, CDR2 YSYEKL. The CDR3 is made up of 15 amino acids. The CDR3 DNA follows: TGCGCCAGCAGCCAAGATCTTGTCCAGACAGAGACCCAGTATTTC. Translating it yields CASSQDLVQTETQYF.

Note on this clonotype: A single base separates this from a much larger clone, so it may be a read error. The rearrangement joins TRBV28 to TRBJ1-2, with D possibly being TRBD1 (5 bases). Trimming removed 7 bases from V and 3 bases from J, with 18 bases in between. The CDR3 is 15 residues long. The V gene's germline CDR1 is MDHEN and CDR2 SYDVKM. The CDR3 DNA sequence: TGTGCCAGCAACCGCGGAGAGAAGACAGACTATGGCTACACCTTC. It yields the protein CASNRGEKTDYGYTF.

Note on this clonotype: Germline and junction disagree at one end, which may indicate a read error. The CDR3 sequence: CASSLGTRRDEQFF. In DNA form, the CDR3 reads TGCGCCAGCAGCTTGGGGACTAGAAGAGACGAGCAGTTTTTC. This chain joins TRBV5-1 and TRBJ2-7, with 7 positions matching TRBD2. This CDR3 comprises 14 residues. Germline CDR1 and CDR2: SGHRS and YFSETQ.

With regard to this clonotype: It may be a read error: a sequence one base away is much more abundant. The gene calls are TRBV5-1 and TRBJ2-3; a weak D match, TRBD2 (5 bases). CDR3 length equals 17 residues. Trimming stripped 1 base from V and 0 bases from J, with 15 bases between. Germline values: CDR1 SGHRS, CDR2 YFSETQ. DNA of the CDR3: TGCGCCAGCAGCTTGACACGGGTAGCGACTAGCACAGATACGCAGTATTTT. Protein: CASSLTRVATSTDTQYF.

This clonotype was counted only a few times. V and J are TRBV25-1 and TRBJ1-2, with 8 bases matching TRBD1. The CDR3 is 15 amino acids. V was clipped by 7 bases and J by 2 bases; unmatched bases: 9. The germline CDR1 and CDR2 sequences are MGHDK and SYGVNS. The CDR3, as DNA: TGTGCCAGCAAAGTTGGGACAGGCTCAAACTATGGCTACACCTTC. Amino acids: CASKVGTGSNYGYTF.

As to this clonotype: This is likely a read error, given that the CDR3 carries no conserved phenylalanine or tryptophan at its end. Because the CDR3's place on the DNA is in doubt, the DNA is left out and the CDR3 is given as listed by TCRdb. The rearrangement joins TRBV11-2 to TRBJ2-1; the D segment call TRBD2 is taken from the table without a DNA check. The CDR3 totals 16 residues, both ends included. Germline CDR1 is SGHAT and CDR2 is FQNNGV. The CDR3 sequence is CASSLTSGRTYNERFS.

The chain recombines TRBV11-2 with TRBJ2-1; tentatively, D is TRBD2 (5 bases). The V and J ends lost 5 bases and 8 bases respectively, with 22 bases between them. Germline lookup yields CDR1 SGHAT and CDR2 FQNNGV. The CDR3 is made up of 16 amino acids. The CDR3 sequence is CASSPFPPRPRDEQFF. The DNA for the CDR3 is TGTGCCAGCAGCCCCTTCCCCCCCCGACCGCGGGATGAGCAGTTCTTC.

To note about this clonotype: An end of the junction does not agree with germline; a read error may underlie this. The V call is TRBV12-3 or TRBV12-4, the J call TRBJ2-1; D may match TRBD1 or TRBD2 (5 bases each). The CDR3 contains 17 residues. The CDR3 region is CASSSNSGKGTYNEQFF. Here the CDR3 DNA reads TGTGCCAGCAGTTCCAATAGTGGGAAAGGGACCTACAATGAGCAATTCTTC.

A note on this clonotype: A read error may be the cause here, since a much bigger clone is one base away. This chain connects TRBV7-9 to TRBJ2-3; 8 nucleotides line up with TRBD2. Germline assignment: CDR1 SEHNR and CDR2 FQNEAQ (reference sequence). This CDR3 has 17 residues. DNA of the CDR3: TGTGCCAGCAGCGTAACTAGCGGTCCCACTAGCACAAATACGCAGTATTTT. Translating it yields CASSVTSGPTSTNTQYF.

The chain has TRBV19 and TRBJ2-1; D unclear. Between the trimmed V and J ends, which lost 2 bases and 6 bases, there was a span of 5 bases. The CDR3 contains 12 residues. In germline, CDR1 is LNHDA, CDR2 SQIVND (reference sequence). The CDR3 loop reads CASSILGNEQFF. The CDR3 DNA is TGTGCCAGTAGTATATTGGGCAATGAGCAGTTCTTC. The variable domain in full, with the rest retrieved from reference TRBV19 and TRBJ2-1, is DGGITQSPKYLFRKEGQNVTLSCEQNLNHDAMYWYRQDPGQGLRLIYYSQIVNDFQKGDIAEGYSVSREKKESFPLTVTSAQKNPTAFYLCASSILGNEQFFGPGTRLTVL.

Regarding this clonotype: At one of its ends the junction is not consistent with the germline gene, which may arise from a read error. The chain uses TRBV29-1 and TRBJ2-3, with TRBD2 matching over 8 bases. The CDR3 runs 15 residues. Looked up from germline, CDR1 is SQVTM and CDR2 is ANQGSEA. CDR3: CSVATSGSTADTQCF. CDR3 bases: TGCAGCGTTGCTACAAGCGGGAGTACTGCAGATACGCAGTGTTTT.

The chain couples TRBV11-3 to TRBJ2-3; tentatively, D is TRBD2 (6 bases). Looked up from germline, CDR1 is SGHNT and CDR2 is YENEEA. The CDR3 loop spans 17 amino acids. V was trimmed by 9 bases and J by 6 bases, leaving 28 bases between them. The CDR3 sequence is CASNFGLGSGLTDTQYF. As DNA, the CDR3 is TGTGCCAGTAACTTCGGACTCGGTAGCGGCCTCACCGATACGCAGTATTTT.

This clonotype has just one count. The CDR3 ends on some other residue instead of the conserved phenylalanine or tryptophan, so this is likely a read error. V gene TRBV11-3 combines with J gene TRBJ2-1; weak D call: TRBD2 (5 bases). The germline CDR1 and CDR2 sequences are SGHNT and YENEEA. Trimming pared 1 base from V and 3 bases from J, leaving 19 bases between. The CDR3 runs 18 residues. CDR3 sequence reads: CASSLGQGARACYNEQFL. DNA of the CDR3: TGTGCCAGCAGCTTAGGTCAAGGCGCGAGGGCCTGCTACAATGAGCAGTTCCTC.

Concerning this clonotype itself: Because the CDR3 is missing its conserved closing phenylalanine or tryptophan, this is likely a read error. The rearrangement joins TRBV7-8 to TRBJ1-5; weak D call: TRBD1 (5 bases). This CDR3 contains 13 residues. Per germline, CDR1 SGHVS and CDR2 FQNEAQ. The CDR3 loop is CASSLGANQPQHL. The CDR3 nucleotides are TGTGCCAGTAGCTTAGGGGCTAATCAGCCCCAGCATTTA.

This clonotype was observed many times. The CDR3 spells CASSRLGRGEGSREQYF. The CDR3 DNA sequence: TGTGCCAGCAGTCGCTTAGGGCGAGGTGAAGGGTCTAGGGAGCAGTACTTC. The gene calls are TRBV27 and TRBJ2-7; D remains ambiguous. CDR1 and CDR2 from the germline V gene are MNHEY and SMNVEV (reference sequence). The germline V and J ends were trimmed by 5 bases and 7 bases, with 27 bases remaining between them. This CDR3 has 17 residues.

The chain is built from TRBV7-9 and TRBJ2-3, with D tentatively TRBD2 (6 bases). This CDR3 spans 16 amino acids. Germline CDR1 is SEHNR and CDR2 is FQNEAQ (reference sequence). Trimming left V 8 bases short and J 5 bases short, with 23 bases between. The CDR3 coding sequence is TGTGCCAGCTCCTTCTGGGGACTTACAAGGGGAGATACGCAGTATTTT. Translating gives CASSFWGLTRGDTQYF.